In its sample, the clone carrying this T cell receptor beta chain was seen once. Antigen: not known. Clones were read by immunoSEQ multiplex PCR, and TCRdb kept only the in-frame ones, dropping some. The table lists approximately 82,000 clones, just over 85% of them singletons. V lost 10 bases to trimming and J lost 1 base; unmatched junction nucleotides: 5. There are 14 residues in the CDR3. Per germline, CDR1 MNHNS and CDR2 SASEGT. The sample belongs to a study of OX40 agonist ivuxolimab in advanced cancers. Study-level findings and limits: CD4+ and CD8+ T cells in blood underwent clonal expansion by week 6 at 0.1 to 3.0 mg/kg.

The source was CD4+ or CD8+ T cells sorted from blood, collected in a trial of the OX40 agonist ivuxolimab. This TCR was recovered from an adult with an advanced solid tumor such as melanoma, head and neck, liver or kidney cancer. J is TRBJ1-5 and V is TRBV6-1; 9 bases agree with TRBD1. CDR3 in DNA: TGTGCCACAAAACAGGGGGCGAGCAATCAGCCCCAGCATTTT. Translated: CATKQGASNQPQHF.